The subject of this entry is one TCR beta chain. This entry comes from a study of cytomegalovirus exposure and HLA in healthy donors. This PCR relied on a set of 60 Vbeta primers and 13 Jbeta primers. This table comes from immunoSEQ multiplex PCR, and its TCRdb copy is limited to in-frame clones, with some not included. The repertoire has about 140,000 clones, approximately 82% of them found once; the top ten carry around 8.8%. Material for sequencing was PBMCs. This sequence was found in an older woman in good health and CMV-seropositive.

Written as DNA, the CDR3 is TGTGCCAGCAGCGTAGCGGGTAACACCGGGGAGCTGTTTTTT. Translating gives CASSVAGNTGELFF. The V call is TRBV9, the J call TRBJ2-2; D gene ambiguous. This CDR3 is built from 14 residues. The germline V gene encodes CDR1 SGDLS and CDR2 YYNGEE. The germline V and J ends were trimmed by 0 bases and 2 bases, with 5 bases remaining between them.